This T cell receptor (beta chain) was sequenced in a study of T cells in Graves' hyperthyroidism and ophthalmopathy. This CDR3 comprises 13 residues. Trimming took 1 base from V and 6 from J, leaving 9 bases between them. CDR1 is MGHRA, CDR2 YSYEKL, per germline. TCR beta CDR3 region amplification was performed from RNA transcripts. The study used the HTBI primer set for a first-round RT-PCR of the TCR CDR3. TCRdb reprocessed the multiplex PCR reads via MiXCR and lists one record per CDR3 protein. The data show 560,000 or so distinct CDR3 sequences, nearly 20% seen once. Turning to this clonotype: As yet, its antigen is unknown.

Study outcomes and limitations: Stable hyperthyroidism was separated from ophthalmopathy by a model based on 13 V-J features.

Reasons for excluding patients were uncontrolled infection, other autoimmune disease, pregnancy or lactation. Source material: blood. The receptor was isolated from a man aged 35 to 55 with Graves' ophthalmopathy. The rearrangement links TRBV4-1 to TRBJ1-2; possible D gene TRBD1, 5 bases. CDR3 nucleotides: TGCGCCAGCAGCCAAGTTACAGGCGATGGCTACACCTTC. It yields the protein CASSQVTGDGYTF.